This TCR beta chain stems from a study of shared clonotypes between healthy human individuals. Study at large: A couple of female and a few male donors aged 18 to 49 were enrolled.

An even split of each subset's genomic DNA across several immunoSEQ plates was performed. Ten immunoSEQ deep assay plates were used to sequence unsorted PBMC DNA. Libraries were prepared by immunoSEQ multiplex PCR; TCRdb keeps only in-frame clonotypes and omits some of them. The table lists 400,000 to 550,000 clones, approximately 79% of them singletons. Without sorting, samples used about 90 million PBMCs for genomic DNA. Germline assignment: CDR1 SGHKS and CDR2 YYEKEE (reference sequence). The CDR3 has 15 amino acids. Trimming at V came to 2 bases and at J to 5 bases, leaving 9 bases not matched to a gene.

This sequence originates from a woman between 40 and 50 years old in good health. Some clones in this sample may be carry-over from other donors' samples. The rearrangement joins TRBV5-5 to TRBJ2-5; 7 nucleotides align to TRBD1. The sequenced material came from PBMCs. The CDR3 DNA reads as TGTGCCAGCAGCTTCATCCCACAGGGGCGGGAGACCCAGTACTTC. Protein: CASSFIPQGRETQYF.